The subject of this entry is one TCR beta chain. Its antigen remains unknown. Libraries were prepared by immunoSEQ multiplex PCR; TCRdb keeps only in-frame clonotypes and omits some of them. The sample lists fewer than 3,000 clones; about four fifths were seen once. CD8 TILs were sorted as CD3+CD4-CD8+CD45RA-, split by CD39/CD103 into DN, SP, DP. This record belongs to a study of CD39 and CD103 CD8 tumor-infiltrating T cells. Findings and limits, study-wide: DP CD8 TILs appeared more oligoclonal than DN and SP CD8 TILs and blood memory CD8 T cells.

The CDR3 consists of 15 residues. The V gene end was trimmed by 5 bases and the J gene end by 1 base; junction bases not matched to a gene: 5. The germline CDR1 and CDR2 sequences are LNHDA and SQIVND (reference sequence). The sample comprised CD39- CD103- CD8+ T cells sorted from the tumor. The subset: CD103-CD39- double-negative CD45RA- CD8 T cells. This clonotype was sampled from a human donor with head and neck squamous cell carcinoma. The V call is TRBV19, the J call TRBJ1-5; 7 nucleotides align to TRBD1. CDR3 nucleotide sequence: TGTGCCAGTAGTGAATTCAGGGGGAGCAATCAGCCCCAGCATTTT. Amino acid sequence: CASSEFRGSNQPQHF.